Below, 30 T cell receptor beta chains from the same sample are listed, as sequenced in a study of shared clonotypes between healthy human individuals. CD45RO-negative, CCR7-positively selected cells formed the naive CD8 fraction, excluding terminally differentiated effector memory CD45RA+ cells. Profiling relied on immunoSEQ multiplex PCR, and the TCRdb table lists in-frame clones only, not all of them. The sample lists about 590,000 clones, less than 97% occurring once. Sequencing input: naive CD8+ T cells sorted from blood. Every receptor here comes from a woman in her twenties or thirties in good health.

The chain is built from TRBV9 and TRBJ2-1; 9 bases fit TRBD2. With 2 bases clipped from V and 8 bases from J, the junction kept 11 bases outside the gene matches. The CDR3 extends over 16 amino acids. Per the germline V gene, CDR1 is SGDLS and CDR2 is YYNGEE. The CDR3 reads CASSVRTGTSSYEQFF. For the CDR3, the DNA is TGTGCCAGCAGCGTTCGAACCGGGACTAGCTCTTATGAGCAGTTCTTC.

This CDR3 reads CASSYSSQGGETQYF. Written as DNA, the CDR3 is TGTGCCAGCAGTTACTCGTCTCAGGGTGGGGAGACCCAGTACTTC. The chain recombines TRBV6-5 with TRBJ2-5; possibly TRBD1 for D (5 bases). Germline V gene data show CDR1 as MNHEY and CDR2 as SVGAGI. V was trimmed by 0 bases and J by 5 bases, leaving 13 bases between them. CDR3 length: 15 residues.

As DNA, the CDR3 is TGTGCCTGGAGGCAGAATAGCGATGAGCAGTTCTTC. This encodes CAWRQNSDEQFF. The J gene is TRBJ2-1, the V gene TRBV30, with TRBD2 as a possible D gene (5 bases). Germline CDR1 is GTSNPN and CDR2 is SVGIG (reference sequence). V shed 3 bases and J shed 8 bases, with 11 bases lying between them. CDR3 length: 12 amino acids.

The chain couples TRBV6-5 to TRBJ1-1; TRBD1 matches at 9 bases. The ends lost 4 bases at V and 5 bases at J; junction bases unmatched: 8. Germline V gene data show CDR1 as MNHEY and CDR2 as SVGAGI. The CDR3 is 15 residues long. CDR3 bases: TGTGCCAGCAGTTTTCCGGGACAGGGTTTGACTGAAGCTTTCTTT. Protein sequence: CASSFPGQGLTEAFF.

The rearrangement uses TRBV11-3 and TRBJ2-1, with 7 bases that match TRBD1. From germline, CDR1 is SGHNT and CDR2 YENEEA. CDR3 length: 15 amino acids. J was trimmed by 1 base and V by 5 bases; bases with no gene match: 5. The CDR3 loop is CASSPGQDSYNEQFF. CDR3 sequence (DNA): TGTGCCAGCAGCCCAGGACAGGATTCCTACAATGAGCAGTTCTTC.

This chain links TRBV5-4 with TRBJ1-1, with D hard to call. Germline V gene lookup returns CDR1 SGHNT and CDR2 YYREEE (reference sequence). Deletions cut 7 bases from V and 2 bases from J, with 9 bases between. The CDR3 is 12 amino acids. The CDR3 loop reads CASRQGNTEAFF. The CDR3 nucleotides read TGTGCCAGCCGTCAAGGAAACACTGAAGCTTTCTTT. The full variable domain, with the rest looked up from reference TRBV5-4 and TRBJ1-1, is ETGVTQSPTHLIKTRGQQVTLRCSSQSGHNTVSWYQQALGQGPQFIFQYYREEENGRGNFPPRFSGLQFPNYSSELNVNALELDDSALYLCASRQGNTEAFFGQGTRLTVV.

This clone is a singleton in its sample. Germline and junction disagree at one end, which may indicate a read error. The rearrangement uses TRBV7-9 and TRBJ2-5; 7 bases map to TRBD2. TRBJ2-7 explains the end of the DNA better; the J call may be wrong. The CDR3 covers 15 residues. Germline V lookup: CDR1 SEHNR, CDR2 FQNEAQ (reference sequence). The CDR3 nucleotides are TGTGCCAGCAGCCTAGCGGTGGGCAGCTCCTACGAGCAGTACTTC. This gives the protein CASSLAVGSSYEQYF.

As to this clone: Other DNA sequences within the sample encode an identical CDR3. The chain's CDR3 is CASSSSSYEQYF. CDR3 nucleotides: TGTGCCAGCAGTTCCTCCTCCTACGAGCAGTACTTC. The rearrangement joins TRBV27 to TRBJ2-7, with D unclear. The length of the CDR3 is 12 residues. Germline assignment: CDR1 MNHEY and CDR2 SMNVEV (reference sequence). V dropped 4 bases and J dropped 0 bases, with 4 bases sitting between them.

The chain employs TRBV2 and TRBJ2-7; 7 nucleotides agree with TRBD2. Per the germline V gene, CDR1 is SNHLY and CDR2 is FYNNEI. Trimming cost V 7 bases and J 1 base; bases outside gene matches: 4. CDR3 length equals 13 residues. As DNA, the CDR3 is TGTGCCAGCAATAGCGGGTTATCCTACGAGCAGTACTTC. It is translated as CASNSGLSYEQYF. The complete variable domain, with remaining parts taken from reference TRBV2 and TRBJ2-7, reads EPEVTQTPSHQVTQMGQEVILRCVPISNHLYFYWYRQILGQKVEFLVSFYNNEISEKSEIFDDQFSVERPDGSNFTLKIRSTKLEDSAMYFCASNSGLSYEQYFGPGTRLTVT.

The table lists this clone with a count of one. The chain links TRBV5-1 to TRBJ2-7; 8 nucleotides agree with TRBD1. The length of the CDR3 is 16 residues. V dropped 6 bases and J dropped 3; count of bases not matched to a gene: 14. Germline CDR1 reads SGHRS; CDR2 reads YFSETQ. This CDR3 reads CASNPGASRGHYEQYF. CDR3 coding DNA: TGCGCCAGCAACCCTGGGGCTAGCAGGGGGCACTACGAGCAGTACTTC.

This chain connects TRBV9 to TRBJ2-1; D is ambiguous. Trimming shortened V by 2 bases and J by 7 bases, and 7 bases separated the two germline ends. CDR3 length: 12 residues. CDR1 and CDR2 from the germline V gene are SGDLS and YYNGEE. The CDR3 DNA follows: TGTGCCAGCAGCGTTATTCCTAATGAGCAGTTCTTC. This translates into CASSVIPNEQFF.

The genes are TRBV15 and TRBJ2-7, with D uncertain. V was pared by 4 bases and J by 0 bases, with 7 bases between. Germline V lookup: CDR1 LNHNV, CDR2 YYDKDF (reference sequence). The CDR3 runs 13 residues. The CDR3: CATSNKISYEQYF. CDR3 in DNA: TGTGCCACCAGCAATAAAATCTCCTACGAGCAGTACTTC.

This CDR3 reads CASSLAQGSQPMNTEAFF. The DNA for the CDR3 is TGCGCCAGCAGCTTGGCCCAGGGGTCACAGCCCATGAACACTGAAGCTTTCTTT. The chain has TRBV5-1 and TRBJ1-1; D might be TRBD1 (6 bases). V lost 0 bases, J lost 0 bases, and 18 bases lay in between. The germline V gene encodes CDR1 SGHRS and CDR2 YFSETQ. The CDR3 runs to 18 residues. Based on the CDR3 plus reference TRBV5-1 and TRBJ1-1, the full variable domain is KAGVTQTPRYLIKTRGQQVTLSCSPISGHRSVSWYQQTPGQGLQFLFEYFSETQRNKGNFPGRFSGRQFSNSRSEMNVSTLELGDSALYLCASSLAQGSQPMNTEAFFGQGTRLTVV.

This chain connects TRBV4-2 to TRBJ2-7; D perhaps matches TRBD1 (5 bases). Germline lookup yields CDR1 LGHNA and CDR2 YNFKEQ. This CDR3 is 11 amino acids long. The ends were cut back, 5 bases at V and 5 bases at J, with 7 bases in the middle. The CDR3 DNA follows: TGTGCCAGCAGCTTGGGGCACGAGCAGTACTTC. Translating it yields CASSLGHEQYF.

The rearrangement uses TRBV7-9 and TRBJ2-1; 8 nucleotides align to TRBD2. Trimming took 3 bases from V and 4 from J; bases not matched to a gene: 5. CDR3 length equals 15 residues. Germline V gives CDR1 SEHNR, CDR2 FQNEAQ (reference sequence). CDR3 nucleotide sequence: TGTGCCAGCAGCTTGGGGACTAGTAGGTACAATGAGCAGTTCTTC. It specifies CASSLGTSRYNEQFF.

The rearrangement links TRBV19 to TRBJ2-2; 7 positions agree with TRBD2. This CDR3 has 17 residues. CDR1 is LNHDA, CDR2 SQIVND, per germline (reference sequence). V shed 3 bases and J 9 bases; nucleotides not matched to a gene: 16. The CDR3 region is CASSMLVPSGIHRELFF. As DNA, the CDR3 is TGTGCCAGTAGTATGCTCGTCCCTAGCGGAATCCACCGGGAGCTGTTTTTT.

The V call is TRBV15, the J call TRBJ2-3, with D unresolved. This CDR3 comprises 13 residues. V was trimmed by 10 bases and J by 11 bases, leaving 22 bases between them. Germline assignment: CDR1 LNHNV and CDR2 YYDKDF (reference sequence). The CDR3 here is CANYCARRTGQYF. CDR3 nucleotide sequence: TGTGCCAACTATTGTGCCAGGCGTACCGGGCAGTATTTT.

This clone was observed a single time. The rearrangement joins TRBV27 to TRBJ2-1; 10 nucleotides agree with TRBD1. The CDR3 is 14 amino acids. V lost 5 bases, J lost 7 bases, and 5 bases stayed unmatched. CDR1 is MNHEY and CDR2 is SMNVEV in the germline V gene (reference sequence). The CDR3 DNA follows: TGTGCCAGCAGTCCCAGGACAGGGGGGAATGAGCAGTTCTTC. As protein: CASSPRTGGNEQFF.

The chain links TRBV5-1 to TRBJ2-5; D remains unclear. This CDR3 contains 18 residues. Trimming shortened V by 0 bases and J by 2 bases, and 20 bases separated the two germline ends. CDR1 is SGHRS, CDR2 YFSETQ, per germline. This chain's CDR3 is CASSLDVSKPTNQETQYF. CDR3 DNA: TGCGCCAGCAGCTTGGATGTTAGCAAACCCACAAATCAAGAGACCCAGTACTTC. The full variable domain, completed using reference TRBV5-1 and TRBJ2-5, is KAGVTQTPRYLIKTRGQQVTLSCSPISGHRSVSWYQQTPGQGLQFLFEYFSETQRNKGNFPGRFSGRQFSNSRSEMNVSTLELGDSALYLCASSLDVSKPTNQETQYFGPGTRLLVL.

This chain links TRBV27 with TRBJ2-7; 7 positions agree with TRBD2. Germline trimming cut 1 base from V and 6 bases from J; bases unmatched to any gene: 9. This CDR3 spans 15 amino acids. Germline values: CDR1 MNHEY, CDR2 SMNVEV (reference sequence). CDR3 in amino acids: CASSLYGGSFSEQYF. The DNA of the CDR3 is TGTGCCAGCAGTTTATATGGCGGGAGTTTTTCCGAGCAGTACTTC.

This sequence joins TRBV20-1 and TRBJ2-7; 7 nucleotides agree with TRBD2. The CDR3 extends over 11 amino acids. Germline V gene sequence: CDR1 DFQATT, CDR2 SNEGSKA (reference sequence). Trimming cost V 7 bases and J 1 base; bases outside gene matches: 1. The CDR3 coding sequence is TGCAGTGGGCGGGAGTCCTACGAGCAGTACTTC. Its translation: CSGRESYEQYF.

The chain joins TRBV30 to TRBJ2-5, with D possibly being TRBD1 or TRBD2 (5 bases each). The last part of the DNA fits TRBJ2-7 better; the J call may be wrong. Germline V gene data show CDR1 as GTSNPN and CDR2 as SVGIG (reference sequence). This CDR3 comprises 13 residues. The CDR3 DNA reads as TGTGCGTATGCTCCGGGACCAAACTACGAGCAGTACTTC. Its translation is CAYAPGPNYEQYF.

V gene TRBV2 combines with J gene TRBJ1-2; the D gene is possibly TRBD1 (6 bases). The CDR3 loop spans 12 amino acids. CDR1 and CDR2 from the germline V gene are SNHLY and FYNNEI. V was trimmed by 7 bases and J by 3 bases, leaving 9 bases between them. As DNA, the CDR3 is TGTGCCAGCACCTCAGGGGACTATGGCTACACCTTC. As protein: CASTSGDYGYTF. The variable domain in full, completed from reference TRBV2 and TRBJ1-2, reads EPEVTQTPSHQVTQMGQEVILRCVPISNHLYFYWYRQILGQKVEFLVSFYNNEISEKSEIFDDQFSVERPDGSNFTLKIRSTKLEDSAMYFCASTSGDYGYTFGSGTRLTVV.

This clone was recorded only once. The J gene is TRBJ1-1, the V gene TRBV7-9, with D tentatively TRBD1 (6 bases). Germline V gene data show CDR1 as SEHNR and CDR2 as FQNEAQ (reference sequence). The V and J ends lost 2 bases and 1 base respectively, with 11 bases between them. The CDR3 runs 15 residues. The CDR3 loop reads CASSLTGAENTEAFF. CDR3 nucleotide sequence: TGTGCCAGCAGCTTAACGGGGGCCGAGAACACTGAAGCTTTCTTT. The full variable domain, with the rest looked up from reference TRBV7-9 and TRBJ1-1, is DTGVSQNPRHKITKRGQNVTFRCDPISEHNRLYWYRQTLGQGPEFLTYFQNEAQLEKSRLLSDRFSAERPKGSFSTLEIQRTEQGDSAMYLCASSLTGAENTEAFFGQGTRLTVV.

The chain recombines TRBV28 with TRBJ2-3, with 14 bases identical to TRBD2. The CDR3 sequence is 19 residues long. J lost 0 bases, V lost 5 bases, and 10 bases had no gene match. CDR1 is MDHEN, CDR2 SYDVKM, per germline. The CDR3, as DNA: TGTGCCAGCAGTCCCGGGACTAGCGGGAGATGGAGTAGCACAGATACGCAGTATTTT. This codes for CASSPGTSGRWSSTDTQYF.

The V gene is TRBV6-4, the J gene TRBJ2-1, with D unclear. There are 16 residues in the CDR3. The germline V gene has CDR1 MRHNA and CDR2 SNTAGT. V was trimmed by 4 bases and J by 0 bases, leaving 13 bases between them. The CDR3 coding sequence is TGTGCCAGCAGTGCCAAATATGGCGGCTCCTACAATGAGCAGTTCTTC. The encoded protein is CASSAKYGGSYNEQFF.

The gene calls are TRBV21-1 and TRBJ1-1; TRBD1 is the table's D call and was not checked against the DNA. TRBV21-1 represents a pseudogene. The CDR3 is made up of 15 amino acids. The CDR3 reads CASSTPTGKNTEAFF. In DNA form, the CDR3 reads TGTGCCAGCAGCACCCCGACAGGGAAGAACACTGAAGCTTTCTTT.

The CDR3 coding sequence is TGCGCCAGCAGCCAAGATCCCCCGGGACCAAGGAACACTGAAGCTTTCTTT. Its protein product is CASSQDPPGPRNTEAFF. V usage is TRBV4-1 and J usage is TRBJ1-1, with D possibly matching TRBD1 (5 bases). The germline gives CDR1 MGHRA, CDR2 YSYEKL. The CDR3 length is 17 residues. The germline V and J ends were trimmed by 0 bases and 1 base, with 15 bases remaining between them.

The chain uses TRBV27 and TRBJ2-2, with 7 positions matching TRBD2. The V segment lost 5 bases and the J segment 0 bases; nucleotides outside the gene matches: 12. The germline V gene has CDR1 MNHEY and CDR2 SMNVEV (reference sequence). The CDR3 sequence is 18 residues long. CDR3 coding DNA: TGTGCCAGCAGTGTATGGGACTACGAAGAGGCGAACACCGGGGAGCTGTTTTTT. This translates into CASSVWDYEEANTGELFF.

This sequence joins TRBV27 and TRBJ2-3; D not resolved. The germline gives CDR1 MNHEY, CDR2 SMNVEV (reference sequence). CDR3 size: 14 residues. V was trimmed by 3 bases and J by 7 bases, leaving 14 bases between them. CDR3 sequence reads: CASSLAASSNTQYF. In nucleotides, the CDR3 is TGTGCCAGCAGTTTGGCTGCCTCTTCGAATACGCAGTATTTT.